The clone carrying this T cell receptor (beta chain) came up a few times. These data belong to a study of blood T cell repertoires in COVID-19. CDR3 length: 14 residues. The V end lost 1 base, the J end lost 6 bases, and 7 bases lay between the germline ends. CDR1 LNHNV and CDR2 YYDKDF come from the germline V gene (reference sequence). The method was immunoSEQ multiplex PCR; TCRdb's version includes in-frame clones alone and lacks a portion of them. The data contain 210,000 or so clones, 80% to 85% of them singletons. The chain recombines TRBV15 with TRBJ1-6; D not certain. The source of this sequence is a woman in her 50s with acute COVID-19. The sample comprised PBMCs or T cells enriched from blood (not recorded which). This chain's CDR3 is CATSRGEGNSPLHF. The CDR3 coding sequence is TGTGCCACCAGCAGAGGCGAGGGTAATTCACCCCTCCACTTT.